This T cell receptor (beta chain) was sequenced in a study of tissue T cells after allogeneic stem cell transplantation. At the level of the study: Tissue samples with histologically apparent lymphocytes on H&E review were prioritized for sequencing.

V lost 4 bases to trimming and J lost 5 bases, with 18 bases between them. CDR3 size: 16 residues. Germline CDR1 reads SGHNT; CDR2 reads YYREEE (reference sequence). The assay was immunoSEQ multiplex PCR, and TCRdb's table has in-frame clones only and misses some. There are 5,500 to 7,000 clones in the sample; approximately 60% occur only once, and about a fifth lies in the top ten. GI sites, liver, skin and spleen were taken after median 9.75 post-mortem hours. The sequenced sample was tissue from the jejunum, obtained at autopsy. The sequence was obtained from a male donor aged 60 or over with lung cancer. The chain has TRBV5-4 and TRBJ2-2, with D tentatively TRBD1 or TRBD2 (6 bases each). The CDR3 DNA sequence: TGTGCCAGCAGCCCCACAGGGCGAGGAGGGACCGGGGAGCTGTTTTTT. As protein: CASSPTGRGGTGELFF.